This is a list of T cell receptor beta chains from one sample in a study of shared clonotypes between healthy human individuals. The protocol was immunoSEQ multiplex PCR, while the TCRdb copy is restricted to in-frame clones and leaves out a portion. The sample consists of roughly 680,000 clones, 72% of them appearing once. What was sequenced was memory CD4+ T cells sorted from blood. The source of these receptors is a woman younger than 45 in good health. CDR3s include the opening cysteine and the closing phenylalanine or tryptophan. Fields, in order: V gene, clone size, J gene, D gene, CDR3 DNA, CDR3 protein. A D gene is named only where the DNA matches it firmly. Some rows have no size entry. The others give once, few or many, or a class for an expanded clone.

TRBV2	few	TRBJ2-5	.	TGTGCCAGCACTCGGGACTCAGAAACCCAGTACTTC	CASTRDSETQYF
TRBV5-4	.	TRBJ2-2	.	TGTGCCAGCAGCACTAAGACCGGCACCGGGGAGCTGTTTTTT	CASSTKTGTGELFF
TRBV2	.	TRBJ1-2	.	TGTGCCAGCAGTGAAGAACATGGGGTTGGCTACACCTTC	CASSEEHGVGYTF
TRBV29-1	.	TRBJ2-5	.	TGCAGCGCTCCCCAGCAAGGGGGGGCCCAAGAGACCCAGTACTTC	CSAPQQGGAQETQYF
TRBV19	.	TRBJ1-1	TRBD1	TGTGCCAGTAGTCCCCGGGACAGGGGAAGGGAAGCTTTCTTT	CASSPRDRGREAFF
TRBV7-9	few	TRBJ1-2	.	TGTGCCGGACAACAGGGTGGAGGGGGCTACACCTTC	CAGQQGGGGYTF
TRBV11-2	.	TRBJ2-1	TRBD2	TGTGCCAGCACCCTCCGGACTAGCGGGCGTCAGCAGTTCTTC	CASTLRTSGRQQFF
TRBV28	.	TRBJ2-7	TRBD2	TGTGCCAGCAGTTTACATACTAGCGGGAGTTCCGAGCAGTACTTC	CASSLHTSGSSEQYF
TRBV6-6	.	TRBJ2-2	TRBD2	TGTGCCAGCAGTTGGACGGGAGGGCCCGGGGAGCTGTTTTTT	CASSWTGGPGELFF
TRBV5-1	.	TRBJ2-3	TRBD1	TGCGCCAGCAGCCCCGGGGACAGGGACACAGATACGCAGTATTTT	CASSPGDRDTDTQYF
TRBV7-9	once	TRBJ2-5	TRBD2	TGTGCCAGCAGCCCTAGCGGGAGTAGTGAGACCCAGTACTTC	CASSPSGSSETQYF
TRBV27	.	TRBJ2-2	.	TGTGCCAGCAGTCTCGCGCAGGCGACCGGGGAGCTGTTTTTT	CASSLAQATGELFF
TRBV27	.	TRBJ2-7	.	TGTGCCAGCAGTTTATCGACAGCGGCCAGCTCCTACGAGCAGTACTTC	CASSLSTAASSYEQYF
TRBV9	.	TRBJ1-5	.	TGTGCCGGCACGGGGGCCAACGATAGCAATCAGCCCCAGCATTTT	CAGTGANDSNQPQHF
TRBV7-9	.	TRBJ1-1	.	TGTGCCAGCAGCTTAGGGGCATCGAACACTGAAGCTTTCTTT	CASSLGASNTEAFF
TRBV6-5	few	TRBJ1-2	TRBD1	TGTGCCAGCCGATCGGGACAGGGTGACTATGGCTACACCTTC	CASRSGQGDYGYTF
TRBV7-2	.	TRBJ2-7	.	TGTGCCTGGGGCCGATCCTCCTACGAGCAGTACTTC	CAWGRSSYEQYF
TRBV27	.	TRBJ2-7	TRBD1	TGTGCCAGCAGATCGGACAGGGCACTGAGGGAGCAGTACTTC	CASRSDRALREQYF
TRBV10-2	.	TRBJ2-1	.	TGCGCCAGCAGTGAGTCGAAGGGGCACAAGCAGTTCTTC	CASSESKGHKQFF
TRBV5-6	.	TRBJ2-1	TRBD2	TGTGCCAGCATCCGACTAGCGGGAGAACGTGGTGAGCAGTTCTTC	CASIRLAGERGEQFF
TRBV19	.	TRBJ2-1	TRBD2	TGTGCCAGTAGTAGGGGCCTAGCGGCCAATGAGCAGTTCTTC	CASSRGLAANEQFF
TRBV21-1	.	TRBJ1-2	.	TGTGCCAGGATGAAAGTTGAGGGGGCCCATGGCTACACCTTC	CARMKVEGAHGYTF
TRBV5-1	few	TRBJ1-1	.	TGCGCCAGCAGCTTGTCGGGGGCGGGGAAAGCTTTCTTT	CASSLSGAGKAFF
TRBV4-1	.	TRBJ2-2	.	TGCGCCAGCAGCTCAACCGGGACCGCGAACACCGGGGAGCTGTTTTTT	CASSSTGTANTGELFF